A single sample is the source of the 4 T cell receptor beta chains below, sequenced in a study of cytomegalovirus exposure and HLA in healthy donors. Researchers ran the PCR with 60 Vbeta and 13 Jbeta primers. Sequenced by immunoSEQ multiplex PCR; TCRdb stores in-frame clones only, minus some. Here the sample spans 100,000 to 130,000 clones, more than 65% being singletons. The sequencing sample was made of PBMCs. The source of these receptors is a man under 40 in good health and CMV-seronegative.

This chain's CDR3 is CASSIGTTDTQYF. The CDR3 coding sequence is TGTGCCAGTAGTATAGGGACAACAGATACGCAGTATTTT. This chain joins TRBV19 and TRBJ2-3; a possible D gene is TRBD1 (5 bases). The CDR3 has 13 residues. Deletions cut 1 base from V and 3 bases from J, with 5 bases between. The germline gives CDR1 LNHDA, CDR2 SQIVND (reference sequence). The full variable domain, completed using reference TRBV19 and TRBJ2-3, is DGGITQSPKYLFRKEGQNVTLSCEQNLNHDAMYWYRQDPGQGLRLIYYSQIVNDFQKGDIAEGYSVSREKKESFPLTVTSAQKNPTAFYLCASSIGTTDTQYFGPGTRLTVL.

This sequence joins TRBV29-1 and TRBJ1-1; a weak D match, TRBD1 (5 bases). Between the trimmed V and J ends, which lost 7 bases and 0 bases, there was a span of 9 bases. The CDR3 length is 12 residues. Looked up from germline, CDR1 is SQVTM and CDR2 is ANQGSEA. The DNA of the CDR3 is TGCAGCGGGGGGGGGATGAACACTGAAGCTTTCTTT. As protein: CSGGGMNTEAFF.

The chain joins TRBV25-1 to TRBJ2-2; D is perhaps TRBD1 (5 bases). The germline V gene has CDR1 MGHDK and CDR2 SYGVNS. V was shortened by 3 bases and J by 6 bases, with 11 bases between the two germline ends. This CDR3 is 14 amino acids long. The chain's CDR3 is CASSDRGFAGELFF. DNA for the CDR3: TGTGCCAGCAGTGATAGGGGTTTCGCCGGGGAGCTGTTTTTT.

This clone has more than one count but fewer than ten. The genes are TRBV21-1 and TRBJ2-2; TRBD2, the table's D call, lacks a check against the DNA. TRBV21-1 is classified as a pseudogene. The CDR3 runs to 21 residues. The CDR3 DNA follows: TGTGCCAGCAGCGCCCGAACGGGTACGCTAGCGGGAAAGAAGCACACCGGGGAGCTGTTTTTT. Amino acids: CASSARTGTLAGKKHTGELFF.